This T cell receptor (beta chain) is drawn from a study of cytomegalovirus exposure and HLA in healthy donors. Overall study context: Among approximately 390 genotyped donors, about 83% fell in the Caucasian-associated ancestry cluster.

The PCR employed 60 Vbeta primers together with 13 Jbeta primers. Profiled with immunoSEQ multiplex PCR; TCRdb holds only in-frame clones, not every one. The sample has tens of thousands of clones. Looked up from germline, CDR1 is SGHTS and CDR2 is YDEGEE. The CDR3 has 16 residues. Trimming cost V 1 base and J 4 bases, with 14 bases left between them. Study-wide results and limits: In a later analysis, V- and J-gene trimming of beta chains associated with a DCLRE1C missense variant, replicated independently. For most subjects, TCR beta sequences were reported to predict HLA-A and HLA-B alleles with accuracy. The majority of TCR sequences were rare, yet some public TCRs appeared in many donors.

This clone is deemed medium-sized by its frequency. Its specificity is not known. Sequencing used PBMCs. The genes are TRBV5-8 and TRBJ2-2, with D perhaps matching TRBD1 (5 bases). The clonotype originates from a man younger than 35 in good health and CMV-seropositive. CDR3 DNA sequence: TGTGCCAGCAGCTTGTACGCGTCTCAGGGCACCGGGGAGCTGTTTTTT. Protein sequence: CASSLYASQGTGELFF.